The TCR beta chain under discussion was sequenced for a study of T cells in localized non-small cell lung cancer. Study-level points and caveats: Appearing in adjacent lung were a median roughly 59 of the top 100 tumor clones.

The CDR3 has 19 residues. Comment on this clone: What it binds is unknown.

Clones were sequenced by immunoSEQ multiplex PCR, and TCRdb holds only the in-frame ones, with some missing. The repertoire holds around 1,500 clones, 15% to 25% seen once, with over 9.5% in the top ten. The receptor was isolated from a male donor older than 55 with stage I lung adenocarcinoma. Sequencing used lung tumor tissue, obtained before any cancer treatment. The chain couples TRBV1 to TRBJ2-1; the table's D call, TRBD2, has no DNA check behind it. TRBV1 is tagged as a pseudogene. DNA for the CDR3: TGCGCCAGCAGCCAAGGGCGAGGACTAGCGGGGGAGAACTACAATGAGCAGTTCTTC. It encodes CASSQGRGLAGENYNEQFF.